What follows are 6 T cell receptor beta chains derived from one specimen sequenced in a study of shared T cell receptors in the human thymus (dated by TCRdb to 2020 to 2023). The method was the immunoSEQ multiplex PCR assay. The table comes from immuneACCESS by way of TCRdb, which keeps in-frame sequences with V and J called. Part of the clones is missing from these tables; in studies checked, under half for an unresolved V gene and the rest for unknown reasons. For this sample the table gives hundreds of thousands of clones, of which around 87% were detected only once. The ten largest clones take up under 0.01% of the sample. Another study also made use of these data, one on human thymus T cells.

The source material was thymocytes. These receptors were collected from a boy under three years old with a congenital heart defect. Donor details come from another sample of the same person, matched by shared clones.

The chain carries TRBV28 and TRBJ1-5; D gene ambiguous. CDR3 length: 15 residues. Looked up from germline, CDR1 is MDHEN and CDR2 is SYDVKM. The V gene lost 3 bases and the J gene lost 2 bases, with 11 bases spanning the gap. The CDR3 protein is CASSFQSVGNQPQHF. In DNA, the CDR3 is TGTGCCAGCAGTTTTCAATCGGTGGGCAATCAGCCCCAGCATTTT.

The V gene is TRBV29-1, the J gene TRBJ2-7, with TRBD2 identical over 10 bases. The V gene end was trimmed by 7 bases and the J gene end by 0 bases; junction bases not matched to a gene: 6. The CDR3 is 14 amino acids. Germline V CDR1 and CDR2: SQVTM, ANQGSEA. The CDR3 bases are TGCAGCGCCAACGGACTAGCGGACTCCTACGAGCAGTACTTC. Its translation: CSANGLADSYEQYF.

V and J are TRBV12-5 and TRBJ2-7, with 9 bases fitting TRBD2. V dropped 4 bases and J dropped 2; count of bases not matched to a gene: 3. The germline gives CDR1 LGHNT, CDR2 FRNRAP. The CDR3 has 14 amino acids. For the CDR3, the DNA is TGTGCTAGTGGTTACGGGACTAGCACCTACGAGCAGTACTTC. Protein product: CASGYGTSTYEQYF.

The V and J genes are TRBV7-6 and TRBJ2-1; maybe TRBD1 (6 bases). Germline V gene sequence: CDR1 SGHVS, CDR2 FNYEAQ. CDR3 length equals 14 residues. The V gene lost 1 base and the J gene lost 12 bases, with 16 bases spanning the gap. DNA of the CDR3: TGTGCCAGCAGCTTAGAAGGTAGGTGGGGGCGGCAGTTCTTC. Translated, it gives CASSLEGRWGRQFF.

The chain couples TRBV27 to TRBJ2-7; 7 bases are a match to TRBD2. The length of the CDR3 is 14 residues. V lost 6 bases to trimming and J lost 0 bases; unmatched junction nucleotides: 5. Germline CDR1 is MNHEY and CDR2 is SMNVEV (reference sequence). The CDR3 loop is CASRRGEISYEQYF. CDR3 DNA: TGTGCCAGCAGACGGGGGGAGATCTCCTACGAGCAGTACTTC.

A single count supports this clone. The chain carries TRBV4-3 and TRBJ2-3; TRBD2 is a possible D gene (5 bases). This CDR3 has 15 residues. In germline, CDR1 is LGHNA, CDR2 YSLEER. The V gene lost 0 bases and the J gene lost 1 base, with 8 bases spanning the gap. The CDR3 protein is CASSQDRGCTDTQYF. As DNA, the CDR3 is TGCGCCAGCAGCCAAGATCGCGGGTGCACAGATACGCAGTATTTT.